This T cell receptor beta chain was recovered during a study of T cells in Graves' hyperthyroidism and ophthalmopathy. Study-wide results and caveats: Stable hyperthyroidism was told apart from ophthalmopathy by a model built on 13 V-J features.

The CDR3 runs 16 residues. Per germline, CDR1 SQVTM and CDR2 ANQGSEA. V shed 3 bases and J shed 1 base, with 18 bases lying between them. In the case of this clonotype: What it binds is unknown.

RNA transcripts yielded amplified TCR beta CDR3 regions. HTBI primers were employed in a first-round RT-PCR of the TCR CDR3. Each CDR3 protein gets one entry after TCRdb re-called the multiplex PCR reads with MiXCR. The repertoire holds 750,000 to 900,000 distinct CDR3 sequences, with roughly 37% as singletons. The sequence came from a man younger than 30 with Graves' hyperthyroidism. The genes are TRBV29-1 and TRBJ1-1; TRBD1 is a possible D gene (6 bases). The specimen sequenced was blood. CDR3: CSVEDSGVGANTEAFF. For the CDR3, the DNA is TGCAGCGTTGAGGACAGTGGAGTGGGAGCGAACACTGAAGCTTTCTTT. Full variable domain (missing parts from reference TRBV29-1 and TRBJ1-1): SAVISQKPSRDICQRGTSLTIQCQVDSQVTMMFWYRQQPGQSLTLIATANQGSEATYESGFVIDKFPISRPNLTFSTLTVSNMSPEDSSIYLCSVEDSGVGANTEAFFGQGTRLTVV.